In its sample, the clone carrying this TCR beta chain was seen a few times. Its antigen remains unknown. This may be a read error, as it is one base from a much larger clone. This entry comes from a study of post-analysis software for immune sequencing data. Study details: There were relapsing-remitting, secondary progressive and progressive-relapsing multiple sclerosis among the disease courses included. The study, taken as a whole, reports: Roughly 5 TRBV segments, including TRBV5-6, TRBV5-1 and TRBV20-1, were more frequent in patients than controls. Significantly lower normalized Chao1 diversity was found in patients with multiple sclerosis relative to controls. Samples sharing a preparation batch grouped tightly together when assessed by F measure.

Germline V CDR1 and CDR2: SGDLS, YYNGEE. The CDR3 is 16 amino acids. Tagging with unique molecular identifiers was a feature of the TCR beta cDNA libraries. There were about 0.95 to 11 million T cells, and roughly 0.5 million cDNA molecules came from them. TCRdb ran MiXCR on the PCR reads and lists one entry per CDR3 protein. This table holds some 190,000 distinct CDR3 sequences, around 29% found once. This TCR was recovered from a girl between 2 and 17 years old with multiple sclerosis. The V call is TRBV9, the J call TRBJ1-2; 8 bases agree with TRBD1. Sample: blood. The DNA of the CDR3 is TGTGCCAGCAGCGTAGGTGCCCAGGGGGCCGACTATGACTACACCTTC. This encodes CASSVGAQGADYDYTF.